This T cell receptor beta chain was captured in a study of Tregs in tolerant kidney transplant recipients. Unstimulated Tregs (CD4+CD25+CD127-) and CD4+CD25- non-Tregs were sorted from PBMCs. TCRdb's copy holds only in-frame clones and misses some; the assay was immunoSEQ multiplex PCR. This table has under 300,000 clones, around 81% appearing once. The germline V gene has CDR1 SGHDN and CDR2 FVKESK. V was cut by 0 bases and J by 5 bases, with 6 bases left in between. This CDR3 region has 13 residues. Input material: CD4+ T cells from blood. This sequence originates from a human donor in good health. The chain carries TRBV14 and TRBJ2-3; D ambiguous. CDR3 residues: CASSQDLEDTQYF. The DNA of the CDR3 is TGTGCCAGCAGCCAAGATCTGGAAGATACGCAGTATTTT.